This is a list of T cell receptor beta chains from one sample in a study of shared clonotypes between healthy human individuals. Libraries were prepared by immunoSEQ multiplex PCR; TCRdb keeps only in-frame clonotypes and omits some of them. This table holds fewer than 1.6 million clones, approximately 98.5% found once. The specimen was naive CD4+ T cells sorted from blood. The source of these receptors is a man aged 25-40 years in good health. Each CDR3 is given with its conserved first and last residue. Each record gives: V gene, J gene, clone size, D gene, CDR3 DNA, CDR3 protein. The D gene is left open where the match is weak. Clone size, where shown, is once, few, many, or a class for clones that have expanded.

V: TRBV7-8; J: TRBJ2-3; size: .; D: .; DNA: TGTGCCAGCAGCTTAAAACAGCGCACAGATACGCAGTATTTT; CDR3: CASSLKQRTDTQYF
V: TRBV7-2; J: TRBJ2-5; size: .; D: TRBD2; DNA: TGTGCCAGCAGCTTAGTGGGTTCCCTAGCGGGATTGTACCAAGAGACCCAGTACTTC; CDR3: CASSLVGSLAGLYQETQYF
V: TRBV28; J: TRBJ1-4; size: .; D: TRBD1; DNA: TGTGCCAGCAGTTCCCTACAGGGAGGGGGCGAAAAACTGTTTTTT; CDR3: CASSSLQGGGEKLFF
V: TRBV29-1; J: TRBJ2-1; size: .; D: TRBD2; DNA: TGCAGCGTTGAAGGGGCTAGCGGGAGGGGGTTTGAGCAGTTCTTC; CDR3: CSVEGASGRGFEQFF
V: TRBV5-1; J: TRBJ1-4; size: .; D: .; DNA: TGCGCCAGCAGCTTGGGACCGGGCCTAGCGAGTGAAAAACTGTTTTTT; CDR3: CASSLGPGLASEKLFF
V: TRBV28; J: TRBJ1-1; size: .; D: TRBD1; DNA: TGTGCCAGCAGTCGACCGGGACAGGGATTGAACACTGAAGCTTTCTTT; CDR3: CASSRPGQGLNTEAFF
V: TRBV11-2; J: TRBJ1-3; size: .; D: .; DNA: TGTGCCAGCAGCTTACGAGCCGACTCAGGGTCCGGAAACACCATATATTTT; CDR3: CASSLRADSGSGNTIYF
V: TRBV5-6; J: TRBJ1-1; size: .; D: TRBD1; DNA: TGTGCCAGCAGCTCAACCCCGAGGGACAGCCTGAACACTGAAGCTTTCTTT; CDR3: CASSSTPRDSLNTEAFF
V: TRBV6-6; J: TRBJ2-7; size: once; D: .; DNA: TGTGCCAGCAGTTACGTTGCGGGCGTCCACTCCTACGAGCAGTACTTC; CDR3: CASSYVAGVHSYEQYF
V: TRBV25-1; J: TRBJ2-3; size: .; D: .; DNA: TGTGCCAGCAGACAGGTAGCTAGCACAGATACGCAGTATTTT; CDR3: CASRQVASTDTQYF
V: TRBV9; J: TRBJ2-7; size: .; D: TRBD2; DNA: TGTGCCAGCAGCGGGGGACTAGCAGAAATCTACGAGCAGTACTTC; CDR3: CASSGGLAEIYEQYF
V: TRBV28; J: TRBJ2-7; size: .; D: TRBD2; DNA: TGTGCCAGCAGGGCTACTAGCGGGAGCTTAGAGCAGTACTTC; CDR3: CASRATSGSLEQYF
V: TRBV18; J: TRBJ2-2; size: .; D: TRBD1; DNA: TGTGCCAGCTCACCGAAGTACCAAGGGGGCCCCACCGGGGAGCTGTTTTTT; CDR3: CASSPKYQGGPTGELFF
V: TRBV5-1; J: TRBJ1-2; size: .; D: TRBD1; DNA: TGCGCCAGCAGCTTGGGACAGGGGAGCGGCTACACCTTC; CDR3: CASSLGQGSGYTF
V: TRBV19; J: TRBJ2-7; size: .; D: .; DNA: TGTGCCAGTAGTATAAGGACAGCTGTTACCGAGCAGTACTTC; CDR3: CASSIRTAVTEQYF
V: TRBV27; J: TRBJ2-7; size: once; D: .; DNA: TGTGCCAGCAGTCGGACAGCCAACTACGAGCAGTACTTC; CDR3: CASSRTANYEQYF
V: TRBV7-8; J: TRBJ1-5; size: .; D: .; DNA: TGTGCCAGCAGCCGTAGGGGGATTGGCAATCAGCCCCAGCATTTT; CDR3: CASSRRGIGNQPQHF
V: TRBV5-4; J: TRBJ1-2; size: .; D: .; DNA: TGTGCCAGCAGCTTACAACTAGACCCTAGAGGCTACACCTTC; CDR3: CASSLQLDPRGYTF